A single sample gave rise to the 10 T cell receptor beta chains below, sequenced in a study of Tregs in tolerant kidney transplant recipients. Profiled with immunoSEQ multiplex PCR; TCRdb holds only in-frame clones, not every one. Recorded here are under 55,000 clones; the top ten clones represent roughly 0.9%. This specimen consisted of CD4+ T cells from blood, obtained before the transplant. All receptors come from a human donor who received a combined kidney and bone marrow transplant.

About this clone itself: The observed sequence ends 3 residues before the CDR3 terminus, with the missing tail filled in from the germline J gene. The chain couples TRBV2 to TRBJ1-1, with a tentative D call TRBD1 (6 bases). Germline CDR1 reads SNHLY; CDR2 reads FYNNEI. This CDR3 has 14 residues. Trimming cost V 6 bases and J 4 bases, with 15 bases left between them. CDR3 DNA, as far as it was read: TGTGCCAGCAGAACACAGGGTTTGCGCACTGAA. This gives the protein CASRTQGLRTE. The whole CDR3 protein is CASRTQGLRTEAFF.

Worth noting for this clone: The read terminates 3 residues ahead of where the CDR3 ends, so the germline J gene completes it. This chain links TRBV11-2 with TRBJ1-2; TRBD1 aligns across 7 bases. This CDR3 region has 13 residues. CDR1 is SGHAT, CDR2 FQNNGV, per germline. CDR3 sequence reads: CASSLRGDRGYTF. CDR3 bases read: TGTGCCAGCAGCCTCAGGGGGGATCGAGGC.

Turning to this clone: Read coverage stops 3 residues before the CDR3 terminus; the germline J gene supplies the remainder. The chain uses TRBV5-1 and TRBJ2-3; D perhaps matches TRBD1 (6 bases). The germline CDR1 and CDR2 sequences are SGHRS and YFSETQ. The CDR3 is 15 amino acids. V shed 4 bases and J shed 2 bases, with 14 bases lying between them. CDR3 sequence reads: CASSTRRTDTDTQYF. Partial CDR3 DNA: TGCGCCAGCAGCACCCGCCGGACAGACACAGATACG.

A word on this clone: The read ends 3 residues before the CDR3 terminus; that terminus is restored from the germline J gene. The V call is TRBV20-1, the J call TRBJ1-5; 12 bases fit TRBD1. Germline CDR1 and CDR2: DFQATT and SNEGSKA (reference sequence). The CDR3 covers 16 residues. V shed 5 bases, J shed 2 bases, and the junction held 7 bases outside the gene matches. The sequenced CDR3 bases are TGCAGTGCTCAAGAGGGGACAGGGGGCGGCAATCAGCCC. As protein: CSAQEGTGGGNQP. The whole CDR3 sequence reads CSAQEGTGGGNQPQHF.

Regarding this clone: The read halts 3 residues ahead of the CDR3 end, with the missing end drawn from the germline J gene. J is TRBJ1-1 and V is TRBV7-9; 8 bases map to TRBD1. The CDR3 is 12 amino acids. V was clipped by 5 bases and J by 4 bases; unmatched bases: 0. Germline V lookup: CDR1 SEHNR, CDR2 FQNEAQ (reference sequence). The CDR3 reads CASSQGATEAFF. The CDR3 bases that were read are TGTGCCAGCAGCCAGGGGGCCACTGAA.

Concerning this clone: Read data end 3 residues before the CDR3 end; the end is taken from the germline J gene. The chain has TRBV10-3 and TRBJ1-6; D remains ambiguous. Deletions cut 4 bases from V and 8 bases from J, with 6 bases between. The CDR3 is made up of 12 amino acids. Germline lookup yields CDR1 ENHRY and CDR2 SYGVKD. CDR3 sequence: CAISGPDSPLHF. CDR3 DNA (partial): TGTGCCATCAGTGGCCCGGATTCACCC.

Note on this clone: The DNA ends 3 residues before the CDR3 does, and the rest of the CDR3 is filled in from the germline J gene. V usage is TRBV19 and J usage is TRBJ1-5, with D maybe TRBD1 (5 bases). Germline CDR1 is LNHDA and CDR2 is SQIVND (reference sequence). Trimming took 4 bases from V and 0 from J, leaving 19 bases between them. CDR3 length equals 18 residues. CDR3 DNA (partial): TGTGCCAGTAGTACCCAATTCGGGGGGAGTCTTAGCAATCAGCCC. It codes for CASSTQFGGSLSNQP. The full CDR3 is CASSTQFGGSLSNQPQHF.

Regarding this clone: Read sequence stops 3 residues before the CDR3 end, and the germline J gene provides the missing end. The J gene is TRBJ1-1, the V gene TRBV19; TRBD1 aligns across 9 bases. V lost 3 bases to trimming and J lost 0 bases; unmatched junction nucleotides: 5. The CDR3 runs to 16 residues. Germline CDR1 and CDR2: LNHDA and SQIVND (reference sequence). CDR3 bases read: TGTGCCAGTAGTATGGCTAGGACAGGGGTGAACACTGAA. Its translation is CASSMARTGVNTE. The entire CDR3 protein is CASSMARTGVNTEAFF.

About this clone itself: The observed sequence ends 3 residues before the CDR3 terminus, with the missing tail filled in from the germline J gene. The chain employs TRBV7-2 and TRBJ2-1; D remains ambiguous. This CDR3 spans 12 amino acids. V shed 5 bases and J shed 9 bases, with 11 bases lying between them. Germline V CDR1 and CDR2: SGHTA, FQGNSA. CDR3 in amino acids: CASSARSGEQFF. The sequenced CDR3 bases are TGTGCCAGCAGCGCCAGATCGGGTGAG.

Concerning this clone: Read sequence stops 3 residues before the CDR3 end, and the germline J gene provides the missing end. V gene TRBV6-1 combines with J gene TRBJ1-2, with TRBD1 matching over 9 bases. CDR1 is MNHNS and CDR2 is SASEGT in the germline V gene. The V segment lost 4 bases and the J segment 3 bases; nucleotides outside the gene matches: 3. The length of the CDR3 is 14 residues. CDR3 sequence reads: CASSVRTGDYGYTF. The sequenced part of the CDR3 DNA is TGTGCCAGCAGTGTTCGGACAGGGGACTATGGC.